The entry that follows covers one T cell receptor beta chain sequence. The junction does not match germline at one end; this may be a read error. TCRdb's table, derived via immunoSEQ multiplex PCR, lists solely in-frame clones and lacks some. Of 60,000 to 85,000 clones in the sample, around 93% were seen once. The sequence was collected from a man aged 40-49 years with rheumatoid arthritis. The specimen was PBMCs.

CDR3 bases: TGTGCCAGCACCTTAGACGGGGCCCCAACAGATACGCAGTATTTT. Residues: CASTLDGAPTDTQYF. J is TRBJ2-3 and V is TRBV11-2; either TRBD1 or TRBD2 may fit D (5 bases each). The V gene's germline CDR1 is SGHAT and CDR2 FQNNGV. The CDR3 spans 15 residues.